This T cell receptor beta chain came from a study of T cell changes during pregnancy in multiple sclerosis. Clones were read by immunoSEQ multiplex PCR, and TCRdb kept only the in-frame ones, dropping some. The sample contains roughly 42,000 clones, 90% to 95% of which appear only once. The clonotype comes from a female donor with multiple sclerosis, enrolled in a pregnancy study. This specimen consisted of CD8+ T cells from peripheral blood mononuclear cells, obtained in the third trimester of pregnancy.

The CDR3 DNA sequence: TGTGCCAGCAGTTTATCTCACAGCAACTATGGCTACACCTTC. It codes for CASSLSHSNYGYTF. This rearrangement joins TRBV27 to TRBJ1-2; D unresolved. V lost 0 bases and J lost 2, with 7 bases in between. This CDR3 has 14 residues. From germline, CDR1 is MNHEY and CDR2 SMNVEV (reference sequence).